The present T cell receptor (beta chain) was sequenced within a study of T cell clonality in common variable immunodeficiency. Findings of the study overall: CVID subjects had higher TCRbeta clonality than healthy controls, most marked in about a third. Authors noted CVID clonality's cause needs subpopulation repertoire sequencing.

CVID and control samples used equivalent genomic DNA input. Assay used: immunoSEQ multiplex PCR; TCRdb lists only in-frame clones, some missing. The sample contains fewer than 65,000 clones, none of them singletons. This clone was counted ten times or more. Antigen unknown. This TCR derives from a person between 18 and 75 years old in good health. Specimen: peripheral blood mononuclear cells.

The sequenced CDR3 bases are TGCAGCGTTGCCACAGCTTCCATGAACACTGAA. This codes for CSVATASMNTE. The whole CDR3 protein reads CSVATASMNTEAFF. The V call is TRBV29-1, the J call TRBJ1-1; D gene ambiguous. The read ends 3 residues early relative to the CDR3; the germline J gene fills the gap. The CDR3 extends over 14 amino acids. The V end lost 4 bases, the J end lost 0 bases, and 12 bases lay between the germline ends. Germline V CDR1 and CDR2: SQVTM, ANQGSEA.